The 16 T cell receptor beta chains presented below share a single source sample, sequenced in a study of OX40 agonist ivuxolimab in advanced cancers. Here immunoSEQ multiplex PCR was the method, and the copy in TCRdb shows in-frame clones only, minus some. The table includes approximately 50,000 clones, about 89% detected once. The sequences come from CD4+ or CD8+ T cells sorted from blood, collected in a trial of the OX40 agonist ivuxolimab. All receptors derive from an adult with an advanced solid tumor such as melanoma, head and neck, liver or kidney cancer.

The chain combines TRBV5-1 with TRBJ2-6; 9 nucleotides align to TRBD1. Per germline, CDR1 SGHRS and CDR2 YFSETQ. CDR3 length equals 16 residues. With 8 bases clipped from V and 0 bases from J, the junction kept 6 bases outside the gene matches. The CDR3 DNA reads TGCGCCAGTGCCGGGACAGGGATCTCTGGGGCCAACGTCCTGACTTTC. It codes for CASAGTGISGANVLTF.

This clone has just one count. The chain links TRBV11-3 to TRBJ2-7; 8 bases agree with TRBD2. The germline V gene has CDR1 SGHNT and CDR2 YENEEA. The ends lost 6 bases at V and 1 base at J; junction bases unmatched: 5. The CDR3 is 14 amino acids. CDR3 nucleotides: TGTGCCAGCAGTCCTAAGCGGGGGTCCTACGAGCAGTACTTC. As protein: CASSPKRGSYEQYF.

The V gene is TRBV4-1, the J gene TRBJ2-1; perhaps TRBD1 as D (8 bases). Between the trimmed V and J ends, which lost 1 base and 9 bases, there was a span of 19 bases. The CDR3 sequence is 16 residues long. The germline V gene has CDR1 MGHRA and CDR2 YSYEKL. For the CDR3, the DNA is TGCGCCAGCAGCCAAGTTCCCGGGAACAGGGGGGGTGAGCAGTTCTTC. Residues: CASSQVPGNRGGEQFF.

V usage is TRBV11-3 and J usage is TRBJ2-2; D is undetermined. V gave up 2 bases and J gave up 0 bases, with 7 bases separating them. Germline V lookup: CDR1 SGHNT, CDR2 YENEEA. This CDR3 contains 15 residues. The CDR3 loop reads CASSLRAANTGELFF. The CDR3 nucleotides are TGTGCCAGCAGCTTAAGGGCAGCGAACACCGGGGAGCTGTTTTTT.

The chain recombines TRBV11-2 with TRBJ2-2; D might be TRBD2 (6 bases). Germline lookup yields CDR1 SGHAT and CDR2 FQNNGV. The CDR3 totals 16 residues. V lost 2 bases, J lost 1 base, and 11 bases lay in between. CDR3 residues: CASSLSGSLNTGELFF. The CDR3 bases are TGTGCCAGCAGCTTATCCGGGAGCTTGAACACCGGGGAGCTGTTTTTT.

This chain links TRBV30 with TRBJ1-2; D perhaps matches TRBD1 (5 bases). CDR1 is GTSNPN and CDR2 is SVGIG in the germline V gene (reference sequence). Trimming took 3 bases from V and 5 from J, leaving 10 bases between them. This CDR3 is 12 amino acids long. The CDR3 nucleotides are TGTGCCTGGAGGGATGAGGGGTATGGCTACACCTTC. It encodes CAWRDEGYGYTF. The full variable domain, with the rest looked up from reference TRBV30 and TRBJ1-2, is SQTIHQWPATLVQPVGSPLSLECTVEGTSNPNLYWYRQAAGRGLQLLFYSVGIGQISSEVPQNLSASRPQDRQFILSSKKLLLSDSGFYLCAWRDEGYGYTFGSGTRLTVV.

CDR3 sequence: CASSPNQGSGTQYF. CDR3 bases: TGTGCCAGCTCACCAAATCAGGGGAGTGGGACCCAGTACTTC. J is TRBJ2-5 and V is TRBV18; tentative D call: TRBD1 (6 bases). The V end lost 2 bases, the J end lost 7 bases, and 14 bases lay between the germline ends. The germline gives CDR1 KGHSH, CDR2 LQKENI. This CDR3 contains 14 residues.

The chain combines TRBV23-1 with TRBJ1-5; D perhaps matches TRBD1 (6 bases). Being an ORF, TRBV23-1 has a function that is uncertain. The CDR3 consists of 15 residues. V lost 5 bases, J lost 6 bases, and 17 bases lay in between. CDR3 DNA: TGCGCCAGCAGTAAACAGGGTCGGTTGGGTCAGCCCCAGCATTTT. Amino acid sequence: CASSKQGRLGQPQHF.

The V gene is TRBV6-1, the J gene TRBJ1-1; D gene ambiguous. The germline CDR1 and CDR2 sequences are MNHNS and SASEGT. The V gene lost 5 bases and the J gene lost 10 bases, with 11 bases spanning the gap. This CDR3 spans 11 amino acids. The DNA for the CDR3 is TGTGCCAGCAGTCCCTTAGACCGAGCTTTCTTT. Translated: CASSPLDRAFF.

The sample holds a few counts of this clone. The chain links TRBV6-1 to TRBJ1-1; D uncertain. Trimming shortened V by 7 bases and J by 5 bases, and 11 bases separated the two germline ends. The CDR3 consists of 12 residues. Germline V gene data show CDR1 as MNHNS and CDR2 as SASEGT. Here the CDR3 reads CASMRGQTEAFF. For the CDR3, the DNA is TGTGCCAGCATGAGAGGGCAGACTGAAGCTTTCTTT.

This chain uses TRBV21-1 with TRBJ2-7; the D segment call TRBD2 is taken from the table without a DNA check. TRBV21-1 is a pseudogene segment. CDR3 length: 17 amino acids. The CDR3 DNA sequence: TGTGCCAGCAGCAAAGAGACGACTAGCGGGGGGTCCTACGAGCAGTACTTC. Protein sequence: CASSKETTSGGSYEQYF.

This clone occurred once. The chain combines TRBV18 with TRBJ1-2; the D gene is possibly TRBD1 (6 bases). The CDR3 runs 13 residues. Per germline, CDR1 KGHSH and CDR2 LQKENI. V was trimmed by 2 bases and J by 5 bases, leaving 9 bases between them. CDR3 in amino acids: CASSPDTGYGYTF. CDR3 nucleotide sequence: TGTGCCAGCTCACCAGACACAGGGTATGGCTACACCTTC.

The genes are TRBV10-2 and TRBJ1-1, with 11 bases matching TRBD1. CDR1 and CDR2 from the germline V gene are WSHSY and SAAADI. V trimming: 2 bases; J trimming: 9 bases; junction bases outside the gene matches: 8. The CDR3 has 15 amino acids. CDR3 sequence reads: CASSETGTGGRKAFF. In nucleotides, the CDR3 is TGCGCCAGCAGTGAGACCGGGACAGGGGGACGGAAAGCTTTCTTT.

The chain joins TRBV5-8 to TRBJ2-1; 12 positions agree with TRBD2. The CDR3 extends over 14 amino acids. Germline V gene data show CDR1 as SGHTS and CDR2 as YDEGEE. Unmatched junction bases numbered 0, after V lost 5 bases and J lost 3 bases. CDR3 bases: TGTGCCAGCAGGACTAGCGGGGGCTACAATGAGCAGTTCTTC. Its translation is CASRTSGGYNEQFF.

The chain recombines TRBV18 with TRBJ2-5, with D hard to call. The CDR3 is made up of 14 amino acids. The germline V gene encodes CDR1 KGHSH and CDR2 LQKENI. V shed 1 base and J shed 0 bases, with 6 bases lying between them. CDR3 sequence reads: CASSPRLNQETQYF. In DNA form, the CDR3 reads TGTGCCAGCTCACCACGTCTTAACCAAGAGACCCAGTACTTC.

The J gene is TRBJ2-1, the V gene TRBV7-2; D may be TRBD1 or TRBD2 (6 bases each). Trimming pared 6 bases from V and 0 bases from J, leaving 15 bases between. The V gene's germline CDR1 is SGHTA and CDR2 FQGNSA. The CDR3 sequence is 16 residues long. The DNA of the CDR3 is TGTGCCAGCAGATGGGGGGCGGGAAACTCCTACAATGAGCAGTTCTTC. This translates into CASRWGAGNSYNEQFF.